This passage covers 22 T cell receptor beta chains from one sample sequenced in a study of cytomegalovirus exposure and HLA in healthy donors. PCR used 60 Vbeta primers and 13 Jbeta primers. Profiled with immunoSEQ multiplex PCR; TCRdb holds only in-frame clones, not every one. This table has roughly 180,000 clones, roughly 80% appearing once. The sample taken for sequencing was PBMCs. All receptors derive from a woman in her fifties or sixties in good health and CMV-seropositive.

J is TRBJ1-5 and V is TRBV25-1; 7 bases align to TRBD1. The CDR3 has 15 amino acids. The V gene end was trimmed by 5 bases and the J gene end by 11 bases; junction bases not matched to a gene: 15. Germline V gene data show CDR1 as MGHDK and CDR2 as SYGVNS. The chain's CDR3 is CASSSSGTALSAQHF. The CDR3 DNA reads TGTGCCAGCAGTTCTTCCGGGACAGCTCTATCAGCCCAGCATTTT.

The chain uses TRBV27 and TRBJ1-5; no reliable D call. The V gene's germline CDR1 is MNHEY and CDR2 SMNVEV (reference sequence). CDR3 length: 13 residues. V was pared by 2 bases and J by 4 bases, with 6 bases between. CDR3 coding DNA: TGTGCCAGCAGTTTAGGCTGGAATCAGCCCCAGCATTTT. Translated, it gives CASSLGWNQPQHF.

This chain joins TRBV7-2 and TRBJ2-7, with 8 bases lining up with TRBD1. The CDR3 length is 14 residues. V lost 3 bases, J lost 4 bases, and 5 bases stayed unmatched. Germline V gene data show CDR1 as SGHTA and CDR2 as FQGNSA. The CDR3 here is CASSLGRGQYEQYF. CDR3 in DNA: TGTGCCAGCAGCTTGGGCAGGGGGCAATACGAGCAGTACTTC.

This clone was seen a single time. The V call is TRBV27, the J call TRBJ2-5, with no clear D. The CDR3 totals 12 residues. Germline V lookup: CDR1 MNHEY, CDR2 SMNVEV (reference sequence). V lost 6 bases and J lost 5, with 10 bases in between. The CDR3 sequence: CASSPSGETQYF. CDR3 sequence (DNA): TGTGCCAGCAGCCCATCCGGGGAGACCCAGTACTTC.

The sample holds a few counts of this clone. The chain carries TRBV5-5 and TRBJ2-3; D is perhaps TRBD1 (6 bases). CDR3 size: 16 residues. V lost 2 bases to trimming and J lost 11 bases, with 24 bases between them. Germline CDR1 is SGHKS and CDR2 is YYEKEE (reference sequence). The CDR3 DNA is TGTGCCAGCAGCTTTCGACAGGTCTATACCCCCCGCGGGCAGTATTTT. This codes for CASSFRQVYTPRGQYF.

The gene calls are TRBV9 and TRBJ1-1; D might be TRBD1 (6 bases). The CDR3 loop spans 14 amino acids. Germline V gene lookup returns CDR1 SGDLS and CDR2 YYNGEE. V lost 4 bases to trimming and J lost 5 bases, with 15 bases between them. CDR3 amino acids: CASSFTDSKTEAFF. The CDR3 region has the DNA TGTGCCAGCAGCTTCACGGACAGTAAAACTGAAGCTTTCTTT.

The CDR3 nucleotides are TGTGCCAGCAGGAGGGGGCAGGGAGGTGAAAAACTGTTTTTT. Translating it yields CASRRGQGGEKLFF. This rearrangement joins TRBV6-1 to TRBJ1-4; 7 nucleotides agree with TRBD1. J lost 7 bases, V lost 6 bases, and 8 bases had no gene match. Per germline, CDR1 MNHNS and CDR2 SASEGT. This CDR3 contains 14 residues.

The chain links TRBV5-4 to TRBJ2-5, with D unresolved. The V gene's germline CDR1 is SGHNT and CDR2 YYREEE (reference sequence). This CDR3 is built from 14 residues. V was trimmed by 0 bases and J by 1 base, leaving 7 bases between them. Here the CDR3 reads CASSLAGSQETQYF. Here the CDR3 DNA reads TGTGCCAGCAGCTTGGCTGGCAGCCAAGAGACCCAGTACTTC. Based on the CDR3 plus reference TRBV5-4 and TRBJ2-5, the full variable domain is ETGVTQSPTHLIKTRGQQVTLRCSSQSGHNTVSWYQQALGQGPQFIFQYYREEENGRGNFPPRFSGLQFPNYSSELNVNALELDDSALYLCASSLAGSQETQYFGPGTRLLVL.

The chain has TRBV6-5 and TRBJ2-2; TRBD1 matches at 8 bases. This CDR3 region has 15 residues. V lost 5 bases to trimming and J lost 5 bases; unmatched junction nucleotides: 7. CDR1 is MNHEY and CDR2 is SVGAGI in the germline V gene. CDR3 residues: CASSPTGGFTGELFF. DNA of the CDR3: TGTGCCAGCAGTCCCACAGGGGGGTTTACCGGGGAGCTGTTTTTT.

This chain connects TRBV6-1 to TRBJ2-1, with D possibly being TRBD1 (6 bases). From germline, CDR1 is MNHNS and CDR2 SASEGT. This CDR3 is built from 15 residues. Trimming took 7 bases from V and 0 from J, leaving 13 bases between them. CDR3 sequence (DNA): TGTGCCAGCATCTCAACAGGGAGCTCCTACAATGAGCAGTTCTTC. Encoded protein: CASISTGSSYNEQFF.

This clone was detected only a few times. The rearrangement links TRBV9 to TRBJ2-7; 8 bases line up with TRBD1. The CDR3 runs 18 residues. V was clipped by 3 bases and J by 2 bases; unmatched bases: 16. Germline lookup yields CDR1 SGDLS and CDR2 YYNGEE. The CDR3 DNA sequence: TGTGCCAGCAGCGCAGAACCTTCCTCGACAGGGGAACCCTACGAGCAGTACTTC. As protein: CASSAEPSSTGEPYEQYF.

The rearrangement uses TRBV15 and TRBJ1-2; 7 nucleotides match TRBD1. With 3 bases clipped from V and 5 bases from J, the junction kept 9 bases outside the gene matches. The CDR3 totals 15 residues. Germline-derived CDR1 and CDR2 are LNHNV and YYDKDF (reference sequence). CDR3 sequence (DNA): TGTGCCACCAGCAGGACGGGACAGCGGATATATGGCTACACCTTC. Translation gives CATSRTGQRIYGYTF. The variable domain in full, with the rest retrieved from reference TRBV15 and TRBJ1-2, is DAMVIQNPRYQVTQFGKPVTLSCSQTLNHNVMYWYQQKSSQAPKLLFHYYDKDFNNEADTPDNFQSRRPNTSFCFLDIRSPGLGDTAMYLCATSRTGQRIYGYTFGSGTRLTVV.

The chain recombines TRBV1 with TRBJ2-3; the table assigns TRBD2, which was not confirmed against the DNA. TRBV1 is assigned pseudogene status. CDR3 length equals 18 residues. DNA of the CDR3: TGCACCAGCAGCAAGGCCGGGGGTTTATTGATATGGACAGATACGCAGTATTTT. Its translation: CTSSKAGGLLIWTDTQYF.

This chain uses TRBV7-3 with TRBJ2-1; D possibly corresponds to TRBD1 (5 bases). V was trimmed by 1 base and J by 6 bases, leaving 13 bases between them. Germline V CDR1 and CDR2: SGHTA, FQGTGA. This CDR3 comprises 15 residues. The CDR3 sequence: CASSLIGATSNEQFF. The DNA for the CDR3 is TGTGCCAGCAGCTTAATTGGGGCTACCAGCAATGAGCAGTTCTTC. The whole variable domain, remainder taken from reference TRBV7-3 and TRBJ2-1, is GAGVSQTPSNKVTEKGKYVELRCDPISGHTALYWYRQSLGQGPEFLIYFQGTGAADDSGLPNDRFFAVRPEGSVSTLKIQRTERGDSAVYLCASSLIGATSNEQFFGPGTRLTVL.

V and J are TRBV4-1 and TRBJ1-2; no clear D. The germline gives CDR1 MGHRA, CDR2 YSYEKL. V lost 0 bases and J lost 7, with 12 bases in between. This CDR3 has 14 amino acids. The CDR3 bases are TGCGCCAGCAGCCAAGATCACGGGATCTCTGGCTACACCTTC. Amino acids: CASSQDHGISGYTF.

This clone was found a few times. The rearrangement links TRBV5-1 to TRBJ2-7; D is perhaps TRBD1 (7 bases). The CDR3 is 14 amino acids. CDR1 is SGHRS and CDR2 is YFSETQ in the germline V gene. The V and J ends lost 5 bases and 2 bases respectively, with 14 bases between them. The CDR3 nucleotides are TGCGCCAGCAGACCAACAGGGGAGGCCTACGAGCAGTACTTC. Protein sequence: CASRPTGEAYEQYF.

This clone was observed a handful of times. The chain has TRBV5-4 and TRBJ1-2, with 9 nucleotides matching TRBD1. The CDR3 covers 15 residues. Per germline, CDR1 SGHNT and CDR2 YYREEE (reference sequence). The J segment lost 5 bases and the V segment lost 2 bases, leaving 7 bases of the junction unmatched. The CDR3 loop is CASSLTGTGMYGYTF. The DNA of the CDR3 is TGTGCCAGCAGCTTAACCGGGACAGGGATGTATGGCTACACCTTC.

CDR3: CASSAAGGAVNSPLHF. In DNA form, the CDR3 reads TGTGCCAGCAGCGCTGCGGGAGGGGCAGTTAATTCACCCCTCCACTTT. This sequence joins TRBV13 and TRBJ1-6; D perhaps matches TRBD1 (5 bases). Trimming removed 5 bases from V and 6 bases from J, with 17 bases in between. Germline assignment: CDR1 PRHDT and CDR2 FYEKMQ (reference sequence). The CDR3 extends over 16 amino acids. Using reference TRBV13 and TRBJ1-6 for the parts outside the CDR3, the full variable domain is AAGVIQSPRHLIKEKRETATLKCYPIPRHDTVYWYQQGPGQDPQFLISFYEKMQSDKGSIPDRFSAQQFSDYHSELNMSSLELGDSALYFCASSAAGGAVNSPLHFGNGTRLTVT.

CDR3 loop: CASSPETGYAYGYTF. The CDR3 DNA sequence: TGTGCCAGCAGCCCTGAGACAGGGTACGCTTATGGCTACACCTTC. The chain links TRBV9 to TRBJ1-2, with TRBD1 identical over 7 bases. This CDR3 has 15 amino acids. J lost 5 bases, V lost 4 bases, and 11 bases had no gene match. CDR1 and CDR2 (germline): SGDLS, YYNGEE. Variable domain in full (rest from reference TRBV9 and TRBJ1-2): DSGVTQTPKHLITATGQRVTLRCSPRSGDLSVYWYQQSLDQGLQFLIQYYNGEERAKGNILERFSAQQFPDLHSELNLSSLELGDSALYFCASSPETGYAYGYTFGSGTRLTVV.

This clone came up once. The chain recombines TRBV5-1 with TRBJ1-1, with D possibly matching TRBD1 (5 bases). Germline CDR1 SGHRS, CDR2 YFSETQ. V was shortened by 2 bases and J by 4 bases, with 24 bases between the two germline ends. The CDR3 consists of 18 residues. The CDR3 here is CASSLSWGSTSSPTEAFF. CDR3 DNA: TGCGCCAGCAGCTTAAGCTGGGGCTCCACCTCGAGTCCCACTGAAGCTTTCTTT. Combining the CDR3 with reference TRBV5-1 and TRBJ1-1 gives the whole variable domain KAGVTQTPRYLIKTRGQQVTLSCSPISGHRSVSWYQQTPGQGLQFLFEYFSETQRNKGNFPGRFSGRQFSNSRSEMNVSTLELGDSALYLCASSLSWGSTSSPTEAFFGQGTRLTVV.

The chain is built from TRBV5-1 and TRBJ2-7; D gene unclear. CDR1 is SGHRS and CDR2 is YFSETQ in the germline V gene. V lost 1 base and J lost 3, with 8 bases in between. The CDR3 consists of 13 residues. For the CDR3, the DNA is TGCGCCAGCAGCTTGTTGGAGAGCTACGAGCAGTACTTC. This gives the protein CASSLLESYEQYF.

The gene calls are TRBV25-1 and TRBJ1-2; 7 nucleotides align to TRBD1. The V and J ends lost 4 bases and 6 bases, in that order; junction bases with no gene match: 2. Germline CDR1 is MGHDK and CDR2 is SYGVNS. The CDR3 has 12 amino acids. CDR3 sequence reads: CASSARGDGYTF. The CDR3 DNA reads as TGTGCCAGCAGTGCCAGGGGGGATGGCTACACCTTC.